These T cell receptor beta chains were read from a single sample in a study of T cells in localized non-small cell lung cancer. Method: immunoSEQ multiplex PCR; TCRdb's copy keeps in-frame clones and lacks some. The data hold roughly 25,000 clones, with approximately 90% observed a single time. Sample: peripheral blood, taken before any cancer treatment. The receptors were gathered from a female donor at least 60 years old with stage II squamous cell lung carcinoma. CDR3s include the opening cysteine and the closing phenylalanine or tryptophan. D genes are given only for firm matches. The listing skips clone size in some rows; elsewhere it reads once, few, many or a size class.

abundance	v_gene	j_gene	d_gene	CDR3aa	CDR3nt
.	TRBV7-8	TRBJ1-2	.	CASSPVEGDYTF	TGTGCCAGCAGCCCTGTGGAGGGGGACTACACCTTC
once	TRBV5-4	TRBJ2-1	TRBD2	CASSSGGSSYNEQFF	TGTGCCAGCAGCTCTGGCGGGAGCTCCTACAATGAGCAGTTCTTC
.	TRBV19	TRBJ1-2	.	CASSKHDGYGYTF	TGTGCCAGTAGTAAGCACGACGGCTATGGCTACACCTTC
.	TRBV30	TRBJ1-3	.	CAWSVLGNTIYF	TGTGCCTGGAGTGTACTCGGAAACACCATATATTTT
.	TRBV5-1	TRBJ1-1	.	CASSLGMGKGAFF	TGCGCCAGCAGCCTAGGGATGGGGAAGGGAGCTTTCTTT
.	TRBV9	TRBJ2-3	TRBD2	CASSVEVSGSTDTQYF	TGTGCCAGCAGCGTAGAGGTTAGCGGGAGCACAGATACGCAGTATTTT
.	TRBV7-9	TRBJ2-1	.	CASSLGAPVGQFF	TGTGCCAGCAGCTTAGGGGCTCCCGTAGGGCAGTTCTTC
.	TRBV19	TRBJ1-1	.	CASSNPGRDTEAFF	TGTGCCAGTAGTAACCCAGGGAGGGACACTGAAGCTTTCTTT
.	TRBV28	TRBJ2-7	TRBD1	CASSRRDRHLPFSYEQYF	TGTGCCAGCAGCCGCCGGGACAGGCATCTTCCTTTCTCCTACGAGCAGTACTTC
.	TRBV5-1	TRBJ2-2	TRBD2	CASSPLAGDTGELFF	TGCGCCAGCAGCCCTCTAGCGGGTGACACCGGGGAGCTGTTTTTT
.	TRBV6-5	TRBJ1-4	.	CASSYSVGTVEKLFF	TGTGCCAGCAGTTACTCGGTTGGGACGGTAGAAAAACTGTTTTTT
.	TRBV28	TRBJ1-1	.	CASSLWGEGLSNTEAFF	TGTGCCAGCAGTTTATGGGGGGAAGGGCTATCGAACACTGAAGCTTTCTTT
.	TRBV19	TRBJ2-6	.	CASSLREANVLTF	TGTGCCAGTAGTCTCAGGGAGGCCAACGTCCTGACTTTC
.	TRBV5-4	TRBJ2-3	.	CASSGSSASSTDTQYF	TGTGCCAGCAGCGGGTCTAGCGCCTCTAGCACAGATACGCAGTATTTT